This T cell receptor (beta chain) was captured in a study of T cells expressing NK-cell markers (dated by TCRdb to about 2020). Study-level background: Several donors provided sorted CD3+CD56+NKG2C+, CD3+CD56+NKG2C- and CD3+CD56-NKG2C+ T-cell subsets, whose TCR beta-chain repertoires were profiled. Of the eight sequenced donors, seven were found to be HCMV-seropositive and one was found to be HCMV-seronegative. The study sequenced eight donors, all healthy volunteers chosen at random: three men and five women. Illumina HiSeq 2000/2500, MiSeq or NextSeq was used to sequence libraries as 2 x 150 bp reads.

The research as a whole found: In over 5 donors, the dominant CD3+CD56+NKG2C+ clonotypes were among the top 10 CD8+ clonotypes and accounted for about 1.0-7.5% of CD8+ T cells. Those dominant clonotypes were again the most abundant among CD3+CD56-NKG2C+ cells in a few donors, at roughly 25-60.1%. It remained unclear whether the expanded NKG2C-expressing T cell clones were specific for HCMV antigens.

Sequencer: Illumina HiSeq 2000. The TCR beta cDNA libraries were made using 5'RACE template switching, a step that added both a universal primer site and unique molecular identifiers. cDNA synthesis was primed from the TCR beta constant segment and was followed by two successive PCR amplification steps. Processing in the source paper ran as follows. Reads were demultiplexed and grouped by UMI with MIGEC, and clonotypes were assembled and quantified with MiTCR. To exclude erroneous sequences, any TCR cDNA sequence not supported by at least two reads was discarded. Downstream repertoire analysis used the tcR package, and clonotypes were matched across fractions by CDR3 nucleotide sequence plus V segment. VDJmatch was used to annotate antigen specificity against VDJdb, with one amino acid substitution in CDR3 permitted. After reprocessing by TCRdb, each CDR3 protein sequence is one entry, and no DNA is given. TCRdb, not the original authors, processed these V and J calls. The table for this sample records 300,000 to 450,000 distinct CDR3 sequences. The ten largest clones take up around 5.2% of the sample.

Turning to this clonotype: The antigen it binds to is not known.

HCMV serostatus was determined by detecting HCMV-specific IgG in serum with a commercial ELISA kit. Ficoll density gradient centrifugation was used to isolate peripheral blood mononuclear cells from blood. The CDR3 has 15 amino acids, counting the end cysteine and phenylalanine. No DNA is given. Based on the germline V gene, the CDR1 and CDR2 sequences are MGHDK and SYGVNS. This TCR was sampled from a man aged 18 to 69 in good health. The chain couples TRBV25-1 to TRBJ2-1; the D call of TRBD1 rests on TCRdb alone, since no DNA is present to check it. Material for sequencing was blood T cells: a sorted CD56 or NKG2C T cell subset, CD4+ or CD8+ T cells, or bulk PBMC T cells (not recorded which). The encoded CDR3 is CASSEYRDTNNEQFF.